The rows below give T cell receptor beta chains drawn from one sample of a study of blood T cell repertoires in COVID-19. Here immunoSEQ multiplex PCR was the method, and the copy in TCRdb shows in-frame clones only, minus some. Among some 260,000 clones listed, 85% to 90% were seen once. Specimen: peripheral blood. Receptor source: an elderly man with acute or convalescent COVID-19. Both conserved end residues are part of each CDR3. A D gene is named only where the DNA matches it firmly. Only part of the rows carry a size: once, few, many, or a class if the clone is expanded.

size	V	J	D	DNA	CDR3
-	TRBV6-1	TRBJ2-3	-	TGTGCCAGCAGTGAAAACCCAGGGTTCACAGATACGCAGTATTTT	CASSENPGFTDTQYF
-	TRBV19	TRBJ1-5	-	TGTGCCAGTAGTATAGATATCCGGAGGGGAAGAGGTCAGCCCCAGCATTTT	CASSIDIRRGRGQPQHF
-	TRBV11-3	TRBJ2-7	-	TGTGCCAGCAGCTTAGGGTCCTTCGGCGAGCAGTACTTC	CASSLGSFGEQYF
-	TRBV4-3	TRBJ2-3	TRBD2	TGCGCCAGCAGCCAAGATCCCCCGGGGGGGCTTAGAGATACGCAGTATTTT	CASSQDPPGGLRDTQYF
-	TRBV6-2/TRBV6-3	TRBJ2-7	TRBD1	TGTGCCAGCAGTTCCTGGTTACCCGGGACAGTAGCCTACGAGCAGTACTTC	CASSSWLPGTVAYEQYF
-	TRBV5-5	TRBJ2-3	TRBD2	TGTGCCAGCTCCCTTACGAGCGGGGGTCCAGATACGCAGTATTTT	CASSLTSGGPDTQYF
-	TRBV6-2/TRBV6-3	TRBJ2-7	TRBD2	TGTGCCAGCAGTTACCCGGGACTAGCGGGGTCCTACGAGCAGTACTTC	CASSYPGLAGSYEQYF
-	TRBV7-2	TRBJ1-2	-	TGTGCCAGCAGCTTGCCGGGGGGCAGGCGGGTCTATGGCTACACCTTC	CASSLPGGRRVYGYTF
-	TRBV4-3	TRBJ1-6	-	TGCGCCAGCAGCCAAGATCGCCAGGGCCAGGCCAATTCACCCCTCCACTTT	CASSQDRQGQANSPLHF
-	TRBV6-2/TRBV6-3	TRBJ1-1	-	TGTGCCAGCAGTTACAGGCACCCCAGGGCTGAAGCTTTCTTT	CASSYRHPRAEAFF
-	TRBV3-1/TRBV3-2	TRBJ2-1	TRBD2	TGTGCCAGCAGCCAAGGCGGGACTAGCGGGCGCAATGAGCAGTTCTTC	CASSQGGTSGRNEQFF
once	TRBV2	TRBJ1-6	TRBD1	TGTGCCGGACTCGATCGGACAGGGGGTAATTCACCCCTCCACTTT	CAGLDRTGGNSPLHF
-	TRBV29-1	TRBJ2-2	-	TGCAGCGTTTCCAGGGAGAACACCGGGGAGCTGTTTTTT	CSVSRENTGELFF
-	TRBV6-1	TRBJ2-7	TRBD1	TGTGCCAGCAGTGAAGCGGTAGGGACAGCCTTATCCTACGAGCAGTACTTC	CASSEAVGTALSYEQYF
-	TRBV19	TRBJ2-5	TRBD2	TGTGCCAGTAGTATTCCGAGACTAGCGGGGGCGTACCAAGAGACCCAGTACTTC	CASSIPRLAGAYQETQYF
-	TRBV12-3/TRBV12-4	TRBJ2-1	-	TGTGCCAGCAGTCGGAATCGGGATGAGCAGTTCTTC	CASSRNRDEQFF
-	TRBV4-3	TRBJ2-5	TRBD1	TGCGCCAGCAGCCGGGGGGACAGGGAAGTCGAGACCCAGTACTTC	CASSRGDREVETQYF
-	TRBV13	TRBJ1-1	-	TGTGCCAGCAGCTTAGGAGGAGTTAACACTGAAGCTTTCTTT	CASSLGGVNTEAFF
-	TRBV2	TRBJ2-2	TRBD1	TGTGCCACCACGCCGGGGACAGGGGGCACCGGGGAGCTGTTTTTT	CATTPGTGGTGELFF
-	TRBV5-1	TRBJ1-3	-	TGCGCCAGCAGCTCAGGGAACAATGGAAACACCATATATTTT	CASSSGNNGNTIYF
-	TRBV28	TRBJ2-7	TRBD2	TGTGCCAGCAGTGTCGGACTAGCGGAGCAGTACTTC	CASSVGLAEQYF
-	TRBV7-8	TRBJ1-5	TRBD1	TGTGCCAGCAGCTTAGCAGGGACAGGCAATCAGCCCCAGCATTTT	CASSLAGTGNQPQHF